A selection of T cell receptor beta chains follows, all from one sample in a study of blood T cell repertoires in COVID-19. TCRdb's table, derived via immunoSEQ multiplex PCR, lists solely in-frame clones and lacks some. This sample has approximately 69,000 clones; around four fifths occur once, and the top ten carry 15% to 20%. Sequenced: peripheral blood. The source is a woman older than 75 with acute or convalescent COVID-19. CDR3s include the opening cysteine and the closing phenylalanine or tryptophan. Fields, in order: D gene, clone size, J gene, V gene, CDR3 protein, CDR3 DNA. D genes are given only for firm matches. For some rows the clone size is stated as once, few or many, or as a class when expanded; others skip it.

-,few,TRBJ1-6,TRBV10-3,CAIRFLYNSPLHF,TGTGCCATCAGGTTTCTTTATAATTCACCCCTCCACTTT
TRBD1,-,TRBJ2-1,TRBV2,CASTEQGVNEQFF,TGTGCCAGCACCGAACAGGGGGTTAATGAGCAGTTCTTC
TRBD1,-,TRBJ1-5,TRBV6-1,CASSEGQGAFSNQPQHF,TGTGCCAGCAGTGAAGGACAGGGGGCCTTTAGCAATCAGCCCCAGCATTTT
-,-,TRBJ1-1,TRBV2,CASSRAFF,TGTGCCTCCTCCCGGGCTTTCTTT
-,-,TRBJ1-5,TRBV7-9,CASSLSSNQSQHF,TGTGCCAGCAGCTTAAGTAGCAATCAGTCCCAGCATTTT
-,-,TRBJ1-1,TRBV5-4,CASSQPGDTEAFF,TGTGCCAGCAGCCAGCCCGGGGACACTGAAGCTTTCTTT
TRBD1,-,TRBJ1-2,TRBV10-3,CAISESTGRYTF,TGTGCCATCAGTGAGTCGACAGGGCGCTACACCTTC
TRBD2,few,TRBJ2-1,TRBV14,CASSAPGLAAEEQFF,TGTGCCAGCAGCGCTCCGGGACTAGCGGCGGAGGAGCAGTTCTTC
TRBD1,-,TRBJ2-3,TRBV7-9,CASSSDRGQGDTQYF,TGTGCCAGCAGCTCGGACAGGGGGCAAGGAGATACGCAGTATTTT
TRBD2,-,TRBJ2-5,TRBV5-1,CASSPSWGGEETQYF,TGCGCCAGCAGCCCTTCATGGGGGGGGGAAGAGACCCAGTACTTC
-,once,TRBJ1-1,TRBV15,CATSRVNPPGNTEAFF,TGTGCCACCAGCAGAGTAAACCCCCCGGGGAACACTGAAGCTTTCTTT
-,-,TRBJ2-1,TRBV4-1,CASSQDVGGLYNEQFF,TGCGCCAGCAGCCAAGATGTGGGGGGGCTATACAATGAGCAGTTCTTC
-,-,TRBJ2-1,TRBV9,CASSGTLRDEQFF,TGTGCCAGCAGCGGGACTCTACGCGATGAGCAGTTCTTC
TRBD2,-,TRBJ2-2,TRBV7-8,CASSHRSQGLAGGTGELFF,TGTGCCAGCAGTCACAGGTCCCAGGGACTAGCGGGGGGCACCGGGGAGCTGTTTTTT
TRBD1,-,TRBJ2-1,TRBV3-1/TRBV3-2,CASSHWDRVNEQFF,TGTGCCAGCAGCCACTGGGACAGGGTAAATGAGCAGTTCTTC
TRBD1,few,TRBJ1-4,TRBV7-2,CASSSRQGSRQKLFF,TGTGCCAGCAGCTCCCGACAGGGCTCCAGACAAAAACTGTTTTTT
TRBD1,-,TRBJ1-5,TRBV6-6,CASSYYGTENQPQHF,TGTGCCAGCAGTTACTACGGGACAGAGAATCAGCCCCAGCATTTT
-,-,TRBJ2-1,TRBV19,CASSSDQYSNEQFF,TGTGCCAGTAGTTCCGATCAGTATTCCAATGAGCAGTTCTTC
TRBD2,-,TRBJ2-3,TRBV19,CASSSTSGRISDTQYF,TGTGCCAGTAGTTCGACTAGCGGGAGAATCTCAGATACGCAGTATTTT
-,-,TRBJ2-5,TRBV13,CASSPRGQETQYF,TGTGCCAGCAGCCCCAGGGGCCAAGAGACCCAGTACTTC
TRBD1,few,TRBJ2-1,TRBV27,CASSRRTGGEQFF,TGTGCCAGCAGTCGCCGGACAGGGGGCGAGCAGTTCTTC
TRBD1,-,TRBJ1-2,TRBV5-1,CASSLQGAEGYTF,TGCGCCAGCAGCTTACAGGGGGCGGAAGGCTACACCTTC
-,-,TRBJ2-7,TRBV7-2,CASSLAPTGRAGYEQYF,TGTGCCAGCAGCTTAGCCCCGACGGGTCGGGCGGGCTACGAGCAGTACTTC
-,-,TRBJ1-5,TRBV2,CASSGLSGMNQPQHF,TGTGCCAGCAGTGGCCTGTCGGGGATGAATCAACCCCAGCATTTT